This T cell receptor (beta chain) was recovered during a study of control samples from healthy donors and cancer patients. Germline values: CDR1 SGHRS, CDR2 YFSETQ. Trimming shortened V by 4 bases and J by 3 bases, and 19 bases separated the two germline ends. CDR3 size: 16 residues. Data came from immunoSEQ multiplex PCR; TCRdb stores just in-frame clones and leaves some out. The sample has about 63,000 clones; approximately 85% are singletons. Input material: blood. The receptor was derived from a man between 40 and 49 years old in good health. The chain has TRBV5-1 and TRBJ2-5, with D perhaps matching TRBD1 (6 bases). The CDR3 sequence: CASSVRPRQAEETQYF. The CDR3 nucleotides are TGCGCCAGCAGCGTACGCCCACGACAGGCGGAAGAGACCCAGTACTTC.